These T cell receptor beta chains were read from a single sample in a study of blood T cells in healthy people across ages. TCRdb called the 5' RACE reads again in MiXCR, with one record for every CDR3 protein. The sample has 600,000 to 650,000 distinct CDR3 sequences, approximately 50% seen once. Sequences were obtained from blood. Every receptor here comes from a man aged 60-69 years in good health. Each CDR3 is given with its conserved first and last residue. D genes are given only for firm matches. For some rows the clone size is stated as once, few or many, or as a class when expanded; others skip it.

d_call j_call v_call clone_size cdr3_aa cdr3_nt
TRBD1 TRBJ1-2 TRBV7-2 many CASSLEGDRGLIYGYTF TGTGCCAGCAGCTTAGAGGGGGACAGGGGGCTCATCTATGGCTACACCTTC
- TRBJ2-2 TRBV27 - CASSLHNTGELFF TGTGCCAGCAGTTTACACAACACCGGGGAGCTGTTTTTT
- TRBJ1-2 TRBV20-1 few CSARDPGGAYGYTF TGCAGTGCTAGAGATCCCGGGGGCGCCTATGGCTACACCTTC
TRBD2 TRBJ2-2 TRBV9 - CASSARLAGDTGELFF TGTGCCAGCAGCGCTAGACTAGCGGGGGACACCGGGGAGCTGTTTTTT
TRBD1 TRBJ2-3 TRBV20-1 - CSAEDRGAGDTQYF TGCAGTGCTGAAGACAGGGGCGCCGGAGATACGCAGTATTTT
- TRBJ2-3 TRBV11-2 once CASSQSLDTQYF TGTGCCAGCAGCCAGTCCCTAGATACGCAGTATTTT
TRBD1 TRBJ1-2 TRBV10-3 - CAISGTGPNYGYTF TGTGCCATCAGTGGGACAGGACCCAACTATGGCTACACCTTC
- TRBJ1-2 TRBV29-1 many CSVEDSNYGYTF TGCAGCGTTGAGGACAGCAACTATGGCTACACCTTC
- TRBJ2-2 TRBV14 many CASSQGSGAPGELFF TGTGCCAGCAGCCAAGGGTCAGGCGCCCCCGGGGAGCTGTTTTTT
TRBD2 TRBJ2-7 TRBV7-9 - CASSLVTSGNSYEQNF TGTGCCAGCAGCTTAGTGACTAGCGGGAACTCCTACGAGCAGAACTTC
- TRBJ2-4 TRBV7-8 - CASSLANRVVVGEQYF TGTGCCAGCAGCTTAGCAAACAGGGTCGTAGTCGGGGAGCAGTACTTC
TRBD1 TRBJ2-7 TRBV2 few CASSEYRGNEQYF TGTGCCAGCAGTGAATACAGGGGTAACGAGCAGTACTTC
- TRBJ2-5 TRBV5-8 - CVSSSGSQAKETQYF TGTGTCAGCAGCTCCGGGAGTCAGGCTAAAGAGACCCAGTACTTC
- TRBJ2-5 TRBV10-3 - CAISERQTQETQYF TGTGCCATCAGTGAACGGCAGACTCAAGAGACCCAGTACTTC
TRBD1 TRBJ2-7 TRBV10-3 few CAISDRDRGNYEQYF TGTGCCATCAGTGATCGGGACAGGGGGAACTACGAGCAGTACTTC
TRBD2 TRBJ2-7 TRBV7-9 - CASILGSGDEQYF TGTGCCAGCATCCTTGGCAGCGGGGACGAGCAGTACTTC